The 7 T cell receptor beta chains below all came from one sample that was sequenced in a study of spatial heterogeneity in lung cancer. Each CDR3 protein gets one entry after TCRdb re-called the 5' RACE reads with MiXCR. Among approximately 12,000 distinct CDR3 sequences listed, 10% were seen once. Sample time point: blood at routine non-recurrence follow-up after resection. The source material was PBMCs, sampled at follow-up. The origin of the receptors is a female donor with early-stage non-small cell lung cancer.

There are many counts of this clonotype. The V call is TRBV7-9, the J call TRBJ2-5, with 8 bases aligning to TRBD1. The V gene end was trimmed by 7 bases and the J gene end by 2 bases; junction bases not matched to a gene: 6. The CDR3 runs 14 residues. The V gene's germline CDR1 is SEHNR and CDR2 FQNEAQ (reference sequence). CDR3 sequence (DNA): TGTGCCAGCACCCAGGGGGCTTATCAAGAGACCCAGTACTTC. The encoded protein is CASTQGAYQETQYF.

This clonotype has more than one count but fewer than ten. The J gene is TRBJ2-7, the V gene TRBV20-1, with D perhaps matching TRBD2 (6 bases). Germline loops: CDR1 DFQATT, CDR2 SNEGSKA (reference sequence). The ends were cut back, 6 bases at V and 3 bases at J, with 18 bases in the middle. The CDR3 sequence is 14 residues long. CDR3 in amino acids: CSALGWREGYEQYF. As DNA, the CDR3 is TGCAGTGCCCTTGGGTGGAGGGAAGGCTACGAGCAGTACTTC.

There are many counts of this clonotype. The rearrangement links TRBV28 to TRBJ1-1; a weak D match, TRBD1 (5 bases). In germline, CDR1 is MDHEN, CDR2 SYDVKM. The CDR3 extends over 11 amino acids. The ends were cut back, 7 bases at V and 3 bases at J, with 6 bases in the middle. As DNA, the CDR3 is TGTGCCAGCAACAGGTACACTGAAGCTTTCTTT. It is translated as CASNRYTEAFF.

This clonotype was found many times. The chain recombines TRBV7-6 with TRBJ2-3; tentatively, D is TRBD1 or TRBD2 (6 bases each). Germline loops: CDR1 SGHVS, CDR2 FNYEAQ. CDR3 length: 17 amino acids. The V and J ends lost 4 bases and 0 bases respectively, with 17 bases between them. The CDR3 bases are TGTGCCAGCAGCTCCTTGGGGGGCCGAATTAGCACAGATACGCAGTATTTT. Protein: CASSSLGGRISTDTQYF. Full variable domain (missing parts from reference TRBV7-6 and TRBJ2-3): GAGVSQSPRYKVTKRGQDVALRCDPISGHVSLYWYRQALGQGPEFLTYFNYEAQQDKSGLPNDRFSAERPEGSISTLTIQRTEQRDSAMYRCASSSLGGRISTDTQYFGPGTRLTVL.

The chain carries TRBV28 and TRBJ1-1, with TRBD1 matching over 8 bases. CDR1 is MDHEN and CDR2 is SYDVKM in the germline V gene. The CDR3 totals 16 residues. Trimming took 6 bases from V and 4 from J; bases not matched to a gene: 13. The DNA of the CDR3 is TGTGCCAGCAGCCCCGGGACAGGTCGTGTATCCACTGAAGCTTTCTTT. Encoded protein: CASSPGTGRVSTEAFF.

This clonotype appeared many times. This sequence joins TRBV6-5 and TRBJ2-7, with D possibly called TRBD1 or TRBD2 (5 bases each). Germline V gene lookup returns CDR1 MNHEY and CDR2 SVGAGI. The CDR3 loop spans 15 amino acids. Trimming stripped 6 bases from V and 0 bases from J, with 15 bases between. CDR3 sequence reads: CASSQRGESSYEQYF. Written as DNA, the CDR3 is TGTGCCAGCAGCCAGAGAGGGGAGAGCTCCTACGAGCAGTACTTC.

This clonotype was counted at least ten times. The chain joins TRBV5-1 to TRBJ2-2; perhaps TRBD2 as D (6 bases). The CDR3 covers 15 residues. With 6 bases removed from V and 0 bases from J, the gap between germline ends came to 12 bases. Germline lookup yields CDR1 SGHRS and CDR2 YFSETQ. The DNA of the CDR3 is TGCGCCAGCACGGGAGCAGCATCGAACACCGGGGAGCTGTTTTTT. Its translation is CASTGAASNTGELFF.